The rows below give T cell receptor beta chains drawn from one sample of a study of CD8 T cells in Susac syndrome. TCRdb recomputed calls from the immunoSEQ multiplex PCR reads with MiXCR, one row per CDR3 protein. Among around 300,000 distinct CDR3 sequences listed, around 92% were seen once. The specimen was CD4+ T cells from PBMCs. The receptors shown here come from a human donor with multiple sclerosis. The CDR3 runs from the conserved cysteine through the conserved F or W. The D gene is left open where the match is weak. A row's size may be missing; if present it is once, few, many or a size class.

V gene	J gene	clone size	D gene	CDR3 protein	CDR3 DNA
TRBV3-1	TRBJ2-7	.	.	CASGTYEQYF	TGCGCCAGCGGTACCTACGAGCAGTACTTC
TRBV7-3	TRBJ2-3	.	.	CASSPRSQLDTQYF	TGTGCCAGCAGCCCCAGGTCCCAGCTTGATACGCAGTATTTT
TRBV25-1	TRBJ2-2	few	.	CASSEGGGVGAGELFF	TGTGCCAGCAGTGAGGGTGGAGGGGTGGGGGCCGGGGAGCTGTTTTTT
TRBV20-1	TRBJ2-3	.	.	CSARDISTDTQYF	TGCAGTGCCCGGGACATTAGCACAGATACGCAGTATTTT
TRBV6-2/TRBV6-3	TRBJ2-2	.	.	CASSYGVGGPSTGELFF	TGTGCCAGCAGTTACGGGGTAGGAGGGCCCTCCACCGGGGAGCTGTTTTTT
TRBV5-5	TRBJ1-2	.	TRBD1	CASSSGGGANYGYTF	TGTGCCAGCAGCTCCGGAGGGGGCGCTAACTATGGCTACACCTTC
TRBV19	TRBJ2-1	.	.	CASSIAPNYEQFF	TGTGCCAGTAGTATAGCCCCCAACTATGAGCAGTTCTTC
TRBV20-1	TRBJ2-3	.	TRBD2	CSAHQASGSADTQYF	TGCAGTGCTCACCAGGCTAGCGGGAGCGCAGATACGCAGTATTTT
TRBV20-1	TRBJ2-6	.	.	CSADIGSGANVLTF	TGCAGTGCTGACATCGGATCAGGGGCCAACGTCCTGACTTTC
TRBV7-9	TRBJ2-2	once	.	CASSSRKDGGSTGELFF	TGTGCCAGCAGCTCCCGCAAGGACGGGGGATCCACCGGGGAGCTGTTTTTT
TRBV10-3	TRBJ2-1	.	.	CAISDISEARLQFF	TGTGCCATCAGTGACATTAGTGAGGCCCGGTTACAGTTCTTC
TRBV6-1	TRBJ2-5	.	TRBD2	CASSEGTGRAWETQYF	TGTGCCAGCAGTGAAGGTACCGGGAGGGCCTGGGAGACCCAGTACTTC
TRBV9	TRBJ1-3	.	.	CASSVSPHLAGNTIYF	TGTGCCAGCAGCGTAAGTCCGCACCTAGCTGGAAACACCATATATTTT
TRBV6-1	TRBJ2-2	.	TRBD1	CASTMDRGLTGELFF	TGTGCCAGCACTATGGACAGGGGGCTCACCGGGGAGCTGTTTTTT
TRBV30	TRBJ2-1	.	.	CAWRMAAQKSYNEQFF	TGTGCCTGGAGAATGGCAGCACAAAAATCCTACAATGAGCAGTTCTTC
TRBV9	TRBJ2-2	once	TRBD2	CASTLSGRSNTGELFF	TGTGCCAGCACCCTTAGCGGGAGATCGAACACCGGGGAGCTGTTTTTT
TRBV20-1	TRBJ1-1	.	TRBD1	CSARAPTGGRVAFF	TGCAGTGCTAGAGCCCCAACAGGGGGCAGAGTAGCTTTCTTT
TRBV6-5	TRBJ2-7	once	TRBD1	CASSRDSWEQYF	TGTGCCAGCAGTCGGGACAGTTGGGAGCAGTACTTC
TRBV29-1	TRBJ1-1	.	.	CSVDRFNTEAFF	TGCAGCGTTGACAGGTTCAACACTGAAGCTTTCTTT
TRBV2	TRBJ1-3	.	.	CASSEARRLRSGNTIYF	TGTGCCAGCAGTGAGGCCCGTCGGTTAAGGTCTGGAAACACCATATATTTT
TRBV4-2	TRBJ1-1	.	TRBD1	CASSPNRDRGHNTEAFF	TGTGCCAGCAGCCCGAACCGGGACAGGGGTCATAACACTGAAGCTTTCTTT
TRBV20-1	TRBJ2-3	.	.	CSAWDRTQYF	TGCAGTGCCTGGGACCGTACGCAGTATTTT
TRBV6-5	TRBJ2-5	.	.	CASKDRQYQETQYF	TGTGCCAGCAAGGATCGTCAGTACCAAGAGACCCAGTACTTC
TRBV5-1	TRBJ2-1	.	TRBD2	CASSLTAGAGEQFF	TGCGCCAGCAGCTTGACGGCGGGAGCCGGTGAGCAGTTCTTC
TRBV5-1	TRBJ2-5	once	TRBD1	CASSLPGTEQETQYF	TGCGCCAGCAGCTTGCCCGGGACAGAGCAAGAGACCCAGTACTTC
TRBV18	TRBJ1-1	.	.	CASSLSDYTEAFF	TGTGCCAGCTCGCTTAGTGATTACACTGAAGCTTTCTTT